A single sample is the source of the 29 T cell receptor beta chains below, sequenced in a study of lymphopenia after photon versus proton radiotherapy. Sequenced by immunoSEQ multiplex PCR; TCRdb stores in-frame clones only, minus some. The sample has tens of thousands of clones, around 90% seen once; the top ten hold around 2.6%. The source was peripheral blood, collected from a patient treated with photon-based radiotherapy. Receptors were obtained from a woman in her sixties or seventies with pancreatic cancer.

The count of this clone is one. V is TRBV5-1 and J is TRBJ2-7; possibly TRBD1 for D (5 bases). This CDR3 is built from 15 residues. Trimming shortened V by 2 bases and J by 2 bases, and 14 bases separated the two germline ends. Germline CDR1 and CDR2: SGHRS and YFSETQ. The CDR3, as DNA: TGCGCCAGCAGCTTAAATACCAGGGTTACCTACGAGCAGTACTTC. Its translation is CASSLNTRVTYEQYF.

The chain couples TRBV4-2 to TRBJ2-3; 8 bases align to TRBD1. The CDR3 consists of 14 residues. Germline lookup yields CDR1 LGHNA and CDR2 YNFKEQ. J lost 2 bases, V lost 5 bases, and 3 bases had no gene match. CDR3 residues: CASSKDRVTDTQYF. CDR3 nucleotide sequence: TGTGCCAGCAGCAAGGACAGGGTCACAGATACGCAGTATTTT.

This chain uses TRBV29-1 with TRBJ2-3; TRBD1 matches 9 bases. The J segment lost 5 bases and the V segment lost 4 bases, leaving 4 bases of the junction unmatched. The CDR3 consists of 13 residues. The germline V gene has CDR1 SQVTM and CDR2 ANQGSEA. In DNA form, the CDR3 reads TGCAGCGTTGTACAGGGGGCGCGAGATACGCAGTATTTT. It translates to CSVVQGARDTQYF.

The count of this clone is one. The V call is TRBV10-3, the J call TRBJ1-2; tentative D call: TRBD1 (6 bases). Trimming left V 6 bases short and J 5 bases short, with 16 bases between. CDR3 size: 14 residues. Germline V gives CDR1 ENHRY, CDR2 SYGVKD. CDR3 sequence: CAISAQGSGYGYTF. In nucleotides, the CDR3 is TGTGCCATCAGCGCACAGGGTTCAGGGTATGGCTACACCTTC.

This chain joins TRBV25-1 and TRBJ1-4; D unresolved. Germline assignment: CDR1 MGHDK and CDR2 SYGVNS. V lost 3 bases, J lost 8 bases, and 13 bases lay in between. This CDR3 is built from 14 residues. The CDR3 here is CASSDPDGIEKLFF. In DNA, the CDR3 is TGTGCCAGCAGTGACCCTGACGGGATCGAAAAACTGTTTTTT.

The chain couples TRBV6-6 to TRBJ2-5; 9 positions agree with TRBD1. The CDR3 is made up of 12 amino acids. Unmatched junction bases numbered 3, after V lost 8 bases and J lost 5 bases. Germline loops: CDR1 MNHNY, CDR2 SVGAGI (reference sequence). DNA of the CDR3: TGTGCCAGCGGACAGGGGAGGGAGACCCAGTACTTC. The encoded protein is CASGQGRETQYF.

The chain combines TRBV10-3 with TRBJ2-7, with 10 bases matching TRBD2. Trimming removed 8 bases from V and 6 bases from J; junction bases left unmatched: 7. CDR3 length: 13 amino acids. Germline CDR1 ENHRY, CDR2 SYGVKD. The CDR3 coding sequence is TGTGCCATCTTGGCTAGCGGGAGTCGCGAGCAGTACTTC. Translated: CAILASGSREQYF.

The V and J genes are TRBV19 and TRBJ2-3, with TRBD1 matching over 10 bases. From germline, CDR1 is LNHDA and CDR2 SQIVND (reference sequence). The CDR3 is made up of 16 amino acids. Unmatched junction bases numbered 7, after V lost 6 bases and J lost 1 base. In DNA, the CDR3 is TGTGCCAGTAGCCAGGGGGGGACAGGGGGCACAGATACGCAGTATTTT. Translation gives CASSQGGTGGTDTQYF.

The chain uses TRBV6-6 and TRBJ2-7; 8 bases are a match to TRBD2. The CDR3 length is 15 residues. Per the germline V gene, CDR1 is MNHNY and CDR2 is SVGAGI (reference sequence). V lost 4 bases and J lost 2; bases outside the gene matches: 7. The CDR3 is CASSSRTSRAYEQYF. In nucleotides, the CDR3 is TGTGCCAGCAGTTCACGGACTAGCAGAGCCTACGAGCAGTACTTC.

The chain links TRBV19 to TRBJ1-5, with D uncertain. The ends were cut back, 3 bases at V and 4 bases at J, with 7 bases in the middle. The CDR3 runs 13 residues. Germline CDR1 and CDR2: LNHDA and SQIVND (reference sequence). CDR3: CASSIDMNQPQHF. Written as DNA, the CDR3 is TGTGCCAGTAGTATCGACATGAATCAGCCCCAGCATTTT.

This clone has more than one count but fewer than ten. The chain employs TRBV19 and TRBJ1-2, with TRBD1 matching 8 bases. CDR3 length: 13 amino acids. V lost 4 bases to trimming and J lost 7 bases; unmatched junction nucleotides: 5. Germline V gene lookup returns CDR1 LNHDA and CDR2 SQIVND (reference sequence). The CDR3 coding sequence is TGTGCCAGTAGTACGACAGGGGCTCGTGGCTACACCTTC. Amino acids: CASSTTGARGYTF.

The CDR3 protein is CASSLRQGDRGGYTF. The DNA for the CDR3 is TGCGCCAGCAGCCTACGACAGGGGGATAGGGGCGGCTACACCTTC. V usage is TRBV4-1 and J usage is TRBJ1-2, with TRBD1 identical over 9 bases. The CDR3 covers 15 residues. V dropped 4 bases and J dropped 8; count of bases not matched to a gene: 11. Germline CDR1 is MGHRA and CDR2 is YSYEKL.

This clone was picked up one time. Relative to the germline gene, one junction end is altered; a read error may explain this. The chain employs TRBV7-7 and TRBJ2-1, with 8 bases that match TRBD1. Germline V gives CDR1 SSHAT, CDR2 FNYEAQ (reference sequence). The CDR3 sequence is 15 residues long. CDR3: CASSLLGQGGDEQFF. For the CDR3, the DNA is TGTGCTAGCAGCCTCCTAGGACAGGGTGGTGATGAGCAGTTCTTC.

The rearrangement joins TRBV4-2 to TRBJ2-7, with 8 bases matching TRBD2. After removal of 0 bases from V and 3 bases from J, the junction contained 7 bases not matched to a gene. The CDR3 has 16 amino acids. The germline V gene encodes CDR1 LGHNA and CDR2 YNFKEQ. The DNA of the CDR3 is TGTGCCAGCAGCCAAGATTTGGTAGCGGGGATCTACGAGCAGTACTTC. It is translated as CASSQDLVAGIYEQYF.

The rearrangement links TRBV29-1 to TRBJ1-1; TRBD1 matches at 8 bases. CDR3 length equals 13 residues. The J segment lost 0 bases and the V segment lost 3 bases, leaving 0 bases of the junction unmatched. Looked up from germline, CDR1 is SQVTM and CDR2 is ANQGSEA. CDR3 sequence (DNA): TGCAGCGTTGAGGACAGGGTGAACACTGAAGCTTTCTTT. This translates into CSVEDRVNTEAFF.

This clone is medium-sized by share. The gene calls are TRBV29-1 and TRBJ2-7; 9 positions match TRBD2. The CDR3 is 17 amino acids. Germline CDR1 and CDR2: SQVTM and ANQGSEA. V was clipped by 4 bases and J by 5 bases; unmatched bases: 18. The CDR3 protein is CSVVPQEFSGSPHEQYF. CDR3 coding DNA: TGCAGCGTTGTCCCCCAAGAGTTTAGCGGGAGTCCCCACGAGCAGTACTTC.

The V call is TRBV30, the J call TRBJ1-1; a weak D match, TRBD1 (6 bases). Trimming left V 1 base short and J 4 bases short, with 13 bases between. The V gene's germline CDR1 is GTSNPN and CDR2 SVGIG (reference sequence). This CDR3 is built from 14 residues. CDR3 protein: CAWSDTGPSTEAFF. The DNA of the CDR3 is TGTGCCTGGAGTGACACAGGGCCGAGCACTGAAGCTTTCTTT.

The rearrangement links TRBV7-2 to TRBJ2-5, with TRBD2 matching over 9 bases. V shed 5 bases and J 4 bases; nucleotides not matched to a gene: 5. The CDR3 is 14 residues long. Germline CDR1 reads SGHTA; CDR2 reads FQGNSA. CDR3 residues: CASSRKAGGETQYF. The CDR3 nucleotides read TGTGCCAGCAGCCGTAAAGCGGGAGGAGAGACCCAGTACTTC.

V gene TRBV7-3 combines with J gene TRBJ2-5, with D possibly being TRBD2 (6 bases). The CDR3 length is 14 residues. The V end was cut by 1 base, the J end by 4 bases, with 10 bases between. Looked up from germline, CDR1 is SGHTA and CDR2 is FQGTGA. The CDR3 is CASSLMGGVETQYF. CDR3 coding DNA: TGTGCCAGCAGCTTAATGGGGGGAGTAGAGACCCAGTACTTC.

This chain joins TRBV7-6 and TRBJ2-1; 13 bases line up with TRBD2. The CDR3 loop spans 15 amino acids. Losses at the gene ends were 6 bases for V and 9 bases for J; bases not matched to a gene: 8. Germline CDR1 is SGHVS and CDR2 is FNYEAQ. CDR3 protein: CASRILAGGLGEQFF. The DNA for the CDR3 is TGTGCCAGCAGGATACTAGCGGGAGGGTTGGGTGAGCAGTTCTTC.

Written as DNA, the CDR3 is TGTGCCACTAGACAGGGGCCAAACACGCAGCCCCAGCATTTT. Encoded protein: CATRQGPNTQPQHF. J is TRBJ1-5 and V is TRBV19; 8 bases are a match to TRBD1. The ends lost 10 bases at V and 7 bases at J; junction bases unmatched: 12. The CDR3 is 14 residues long. Germline CDR1 is LNHDA and CDR2 is SQIVND (reference sequence).

V and J are TRBV30 and TRBJ1-5; weak D call: TRBD1 (6 bases). The CDR3 spans 13 residues. V was clipped by 3 bases and J by 3 bases, with 9 bases between them. Germline loops: CDR1 GTSNPN, CDR2 SVGIG (reference sequence). CDR3 nucleotides: TGTGCCTGGAGCCGGGACATCAATCAGCCCCAGCATTTT. Its translation: CAWSRDINQPQHF.

The chain carries TRBV7-8 and TRBJ1-2; maybe TRBD1 (5 bases). The CDR3 is 16 amino acids. V lost 1 base and J 5 bases, leaving 17 bases between the germline ends. CDR1 SGHVS and CDR2 FQNEAQ come from the germline V gene. This CDR3 is CASSLGEGAYVYGYTF. CDR3 sequence (DNA): TGTGCCAGCAGCTTAGGGGAAGGGGCCTATGTTTATGGCTACACCTTC.

The rearrangement uses TRBV4-2 and TRBJ1-2; D not resolved. The CDR3 length is 17 residues. Germline V gene lookup returns CDR1 LGHNA and CDR2 YNFKEQ. With 1 base removed from V and 0 bases from J, the gap between germline ends came to 15 bases. CDR3 amino acids: CASSQVGKSGTNYGYTF. The CDR3 coding sequence is TGTGCCAGCAGCCAAGTGGGAAAGTCGGGAACTAACTATGGCTACACCTTC.

In regard to this clone: One end of the junction is discordant with germline, which a read error may explain. As DNA, the CDR3 is TGTGCCAGTAGCAACGGACTGAACATCGGGGAGCTGTTTTTT. This gives the protein CASSNGLNIGELFF. The chain has TRBV19 and TRBJ2-2; perhaps TRBD2 as D (5 bases). The CDR3 sequence is 14 residues long. CDR1 and CDR2 from the germline V gene are LNHDA and SQIVND (reference sequence).

The chain recombines TRBV4-3 with TRBJ1-4; tentative D call: TRBD1 (6 bases). CDR1 and CDR2 from the germline V gene are LGHNA and YSLEER. The V end lost 3 bases, the J end lost 5 bases, and 13 bases lay between the germline ends. The CDR3 consists of 15 residues. CDR3 loop: CASSQRGARNEKLFF. As DNA, the CDR3 is TGCGCCAGCAGCCAGAGGGGGGCCAGGAATGAAAAACTGTTTTTT.

J is TRBJ1-4 and V is TRBV5-6; D not certain. Germline assignment: CDR1 SGHDT and CDR2 YYEEEE. V lost 1 base and J 0 bases, leaving 10 bases between the germline ends. CDR3 size: 16 residues. The chain's CDR3 is CASSLSWETTNEKLFF. For the CDR3, the DNA is TGTGCCAGCAGCTTGTCATGGGAGACAACTAATGAAAAACTGTTTTTT.

The chain carries TRBV2 and TRBJ1-1; unclear D gene. With 7 bases removed from V and 1 base from J, the gap between germline ends came to 13 bases. The CDR3 loop spans 14 amino acids. Germline V CDR1 and CDR2: SNHLY, FYNNEI. The CDR3 protein is CASMVLTRNTEAFF. CDR3 coding DNA: TGTGCCAGCATGGTTCTAACAAGGAACACTGAAGCTTTCTTT.

This chain joins TRBV7-8 and TRBJ1-5; a weak D match, TRBD1 (6 bases). Germline CDR1 reads SGHVS; CDR2 reads FQNEAQ. The V end lost 5 bases, the J end lost 5 bases, and 16 bases lay between the germline ends. This CDR3 spans 15 amino acids. CDR3 bases: TGTGCCAGCAGCCCCGCTTGGGGGGCCTATCAGCCCCAGCATTTT. Its protein product is CASSPAWGAYQPQHF. The whole variable domain, filled in from reference TRBV7-8 and TRBJ1-5, reads GAGVSQSPRYKVAKRGQDVALRCDPISGHVSLFWYQQALGQGPEFLTYFQNEAQLDKSGLPSDRFFAERPEGSVSTLKIQRTQQEDSAVYLCASSPAWGAYQPQHFGDGTRLSIL.